The next 13 T cell receptor beta chains were all read from a single sample in a study of T-cell reconstitution after alpha-beta-depleted transplantation in children. Unique molecular identifiers were built into the TCRbeta library. One entry per CDR3 protein results from TCRdb running MiXCR on the PCR reads. This sample has 250,000 to 300,000 distinct CDR3 sequences, with over 8% found just once. The starting material was PBMCs from the stem cell graft donor, obtained from the stem cell graft. All receptors derive from a human donor who donated a stem cell graft to a child with SCID.

In its sample, this clonotype was seen a few times. The chain links TRBV7-9 to TRBJ2-4; weak D call: TRBD2 (5 bases). The CDR3 has 13 amino acids. CDR1 is SEHNR, CDR2 FQNEAQ, per germline (reference sequence). Trimming took off 3 bases at V and 8 bases at J, with 11 bases between the two ends. As DNA, the CDR3 is TGTGCCAGCAGCTTGGCCGGGCGGGACATTCAGTACTTC. Residues: CASSLAGRDIQYF.

This chain links TRBV9 with TRBJ1-1, with D perhaps matching TRBD1 (5 bases). The CDR3 spans 15 residues. V lost 0 bases and J lost 4, with 13 bases in between. CDR1 is SGDLS and CDR2 is YYNGEE in the germline V gene. The CDR3 DNA is TGTGCCAGCAGCGTAGGGGTCGATGGGGGCACTGAAGCTTTCTTT. As protein: CASSVGVDGGTEAFF.

The sample holds one count of this clonotype. With a much larger clone just one base away, this may be a read error. The V and J genes are TRBV3-1 and TRBJ2-7, with TRBD1 matching 7 bases. The CDR3 sequence is 14 residues long. V lost 7 bases and J lost 0; bases outside the gene matches: 6. Germline assignment: CDR1 LGHDT and CDR2 YNNKEL (reference sequence). CDR3 coding DNA: TGTGCCAGCATGGACAGGATCTCCTCCTACGAGCAGTACTTC. This codes for CASMDRISSYEQYF.

J is TRBJ2-7 and V is TRBV4-2; weak D call: TRBD2 (5 bases). The CDR3 runs to 15 residues. Trimming took off 4 bases at V and 5 bases at J, with 18 bases between the two ends. The germline gives CDR1 LGHNA, CDR2 YNFKEQ. This CDR3 reads CASSPNFGESDEQYF. The CDR3 DNA follows: TGTGCCAGCAGCCCAAACTTCGGGGAAAGTGACGAGCAGTACTTC.

This clonotype came up a few times. The chain recombines TRBV6-1 with TRBJ1-2; D is unresolved. The CDR3 is 12 residues long. The V gene's germline CDR1 is MNHNS and CDR2 SASEGT. V shed 5 bases and J shed 8 bases, with 12 bases lying between them. The CDR3 sequence: CASSWTGRGYTF. CDR3 nucleotide sequence: TGTGCCAGCAGTTGGACGGGGAGGGGCTACACCTTC.

The rearrangement links TRBV12-3 or TRBV12-4 to TRBJ2-1, with D hard to call. V was trimmed by 6 bases and J by 5 bases, leaving 11 bases between them. This CDR3 is built from 13 residues. The CDR3 sequence: CASRIRPNNEQFF. DNA of the CDR3: TGTGCCAGCAGAATTCGCCCAAACAATGAGCAGTTCTTC.

This clonotype was seen ten or more times. The V and J genes are TRBV12-3 or TRBV12-4 and TRBJ2-2; 8 bases agree with TRBD2. The CDR3 extends over 16 amino acids. J was trimmed by 4 bases and V by 5 bases; bases with no gene match: 9. The CDR3 region is CASSPESGGLTGELFF. The CDR3 nucleotides are TGTGCCAGCAGTCCAGAAAGCGGGGGCCTCACCGGGGAGCTGTTTTTT.

This clonotype was counted many times. The chain is built from TRBV15 and TRBJ2-7; D remains unclear. The V gene's germline CDR1 is LNHNV and CDR2 YYDKDF (reference sequence). The ends were cut back, 4 bases at V and 0 bases at J, with 22 bases in the middle. The CDR3 sequence is 18 residues long. The CDR3 loop reads CATSTELKATRSSYEQYF. DNA of the CDR3: TGTGCCACCAGCACCGAACTAAAGGCGACGAGGAGCTCCTACGAGCAGTACTTC.

This clonotype was detected a few times. The genes are TRBV12-3 or TRBV12-4 and TRBJ1-1; 8 bases map to TRBD1. The length of the CDR3 is 14 residues. J gave up 6 bases and V 4 bases, and 7 bases lay outside the gene matches. CDR3 sequence: CASSSWTGRAEAFF. The CDR3 DNA sequence: TGTGCCAGCAGTTCTTGGACAGGGAGGGCTGAAGCTTTCTTT.

V gene TRBV3-1 combines with J gene TRBJ2-5; D ambiguous. The germline V and J ends were trimmed by 4 bases and 1 base, with 7 bases remaining between them. Looked up from germline, CDR1 is LGHDT and CDR2 is YNNKEL (reference sequence). This CDR3 is built from 13 residues. The CDR3 DNA is TGTGCCAGCAGCCCTTGGGCCCAAGAGACCCAGTACTTC. Protein sequence: CASSPWAQETQYF.

Ten or more counts support this clonotype. The J gene is TRBJ2-2, the V gene TRBV18; TRBD1 agrees at 7 bases. The CDR3 contains 19 residues. Germline V gene lookup returns CDR1 KGHSH and CDR2 LQKENI. Unmatched junction bases numbered 14, after V lost 0 bases and J lost 4 bases. CDR3 nucleotide sequence: TGTGCCAGCTCACCACCGATAACAGCTACAGGGGTCATCACCGGGGAGCTGTTTTTT. It translates to CASSPPITATGVITGELFF.

This clonotype was detected only a few times. This rearrangement joins TRBV25-1 to TRBJ1-1, with TRBD1 matching over 9 bases. CDR3 length equals 14 residues. The V and J ends lost 3 bases and 5 bases, in that order; junction bases with no gene match: 4. The germline V gene encodes CDR1 MGHDK and CDR2 SYGVNS. This CDR3 is CASSENRGLTEAFF. For the CDR3, the DNA is TGTGCCAGCAGTGAGAACAGGGGGCTGACTGAAGCTTTCTTT. Looking up the rest from reference TRBV25-1 and TRBJ1-1 gives the full variable domain: EADIYQTPRYLVIGTGKKITLECSQTMGHDKMYWYQQDPGMELHLIHYSYGVNSTEKGDLSSESTVSRIRTEHFPLTLESARPSHTSQYLCASSENRGLTEAFFGQGTRLTVV.

This chain joins TRBV12-5 and TRBJ1-1, with D unclear. The CDR3 consists of 13 residues. From germline, CDR1 is LGHNT and CDR2 FRNRAP. The germline V and J ends were trimmed by 7 bases and 2 bases, with 11 bases remaining between them. The chain's CDR3 is CASALLDNTEAFF. In nucleotides, the CDR3 is TGTGCTAGTGCCCTCTTAGACAACACTGAAGCTTTCTTT.